Listed here are 5 T cell receptor beta chains from one sample, sequenced in a study of Graves' ophthalmopathy and Graves' hyperthyroidism. Amplification from RNA transcripts yielded the TCR beta CDR3 regions. HTBI primers served in a first-round RT-PCR, which a second-round multiplex PCR followed. TCRdb used MiXCR to reprocess the multiplex PCR reads, holding one entry per CDR3 protein. The sample records 660,000 or so distinct CDR3 sequences, about two fifths being singletons. Sequencing was done on a sample of peripheral blood. The receptors were sampled from an adult man with Graves' ophthalmopathy.

This clonotype has only one observation. The V call is TRBV19, the J call TRBJ1-2, with D possibly matching TRBD1 (5 bases). The ends were cut back, 3 bases at V and 4 bases at J, with 12 bases in the middle. The CDR3 is 14 residues long. CDR1 and CDR2 from the germline V gene are LNHDA and SQIVND (reference sequence). DNA for the CDR3: TGTGCCAGTAGTATGGTCGGGACCGGCTATGGCTACACCTTC. Its translation is CASSMVGTGYGYTF.

As regards this clonotype: Given a much more abundant clone one base away, this may be a read error. The gene calls are TRBV2 and TRBJ1-5; D perhaps matches TRBD1 (5 bases). V gave up 0 bases and J gave up 3 bases, with 9 bases separating them. Germline V gene data show CDR1 as SNHLY and CDR2 as FYNNEI. The CDR3 runs 15 residues. The CDR3 nucleotides are TGTGCCAGCAGTGAAGCGGGACGGTTCAATCAGCCCCAGCATTTT. Translating gives CASSEAGRFNQPQHF.

In regard to this clonotype: A much bigger clone sits one base away, suggesting this may be a read error. This rearrangement joins TRBV19 to TRBJ1-1; the D gene is possibly TRBD1 (5 bases). The germline V gene encodes CDR1 LNHDA and CDR2 SQIVND (reference sequence). Trimming left V 6 bases short and J 7 bases short, with 9 bases between. This CDR3 spans 11 amino acids. The CDR3 spells CASSQGYEAFF. CDR3 nucleotides: TGTGCCAGTAGCCAGGGCTATGAAGCTTTCTTT.

This clonotype was counted many times. The chain employs TRBV11-2 and TRBJ2-5; 13 bases fit TRBD2. J was trimmed by 5 bases and V by 5 bases; bases with no gene match: 8. CDR1 and CDR2 from the germline V gene are SGHAT and FQNNGV. This CDR3 is built from 16 residues. The CDR3 loop is CASSLWTSGGRETQYF. CDR3 coding DNA: TGTGCCAGCAGCCTATGGACTAGCGGGGGCAGGGAGACCCAGTACTTC.

Ten or more counts support this clonotype. The chain has TRBV2 and TRBJ1-2; D is possibly TRBD1 (5 bases). The CDR3 length is 15 residues. V gave up 7 bases and J gave up 6 bases, with 21 bases separating them. Germline CDR1 SNHLY, CDR2 FYNNEI. The CDR3 coding sequence is TGTGCCAGCATCCTAGGGGTCAGGGTTCCCGATGGCTACACCTTC. It is translated as CASILGVRVPDGYTF.